Listed here are 26 T cell receptor beta chains from one sample, sequenced in a study of shared clonotypes between healthy human individuals. Profiling relied on immunoSEQ multiplex PCR, and the TCRdb table lists in-frame clones only, not all of them. This sample yields some 2.1 million clones, of which roughly 95% are seen a single time; about 1.1% belongs to the top ten. Naive CD8 isolation took CD45RO-negative cells positively selected for CCR7 and excluded terminally differentiated effector memory CD45RA+ cells. Sequences were obtained from naive CD8+ T cells sorted from blood. The receptors were gathered from a man aged 18 to 29 in good health.

Comments on this clone: The same CDR3 also results from other DNA sequences found in this sample. The chain recombines TRBV6-6 with TRBJ1-5, with TRBD1 matching 10 bases. The germline gives CDR1 MNHNY, CDR2 SVGAGI (reference sequence). The length of the CDR3 is 14 residues. Unmatched junction bases numbered 2, after V lost 5 bases and J lost 4 bases. CDR3 nucleotides: TGTGCCAGCAGTCCGGACAGGGGGAATCAGCCCCAGCATTTT. This codes for CASSPDRGNQPQHF.

V is TRBV25-1 and J is TRBJ2-3, with D perhaps TRBD2 (6 bases). Germline V CDR1 and CDR2: MGHDK, SYGVNS. The CDR3 is made up of 14 amino acids. V dropped 6 bases and J dropped 10 bases, with 20 bases sitting between them. This CDR3 is CASSLSEGSPPQYF. The CDR3 DNA reads as TGTGCCAGCAGCCTGTCGGAGGGGAGCCCCCCGCAGTATTTT.

This sequence joins TRBV19 and TRBJ2-1; tentatively, D is TRBD1 (6 bases). Per germline, CDR1 LNHDA and CDR2 SQIVND (reference sequence). Trimming took off 6 bases at V and 2 bases at J, with 14 bases between the two ends. The CDR3 covers 15 residues. DNA of the CDR3: TGTGCCAGTAGCCCAGGGGTTACCGCCTACAATGAGCAGTTCTTC. It is translated as CASSPGVTAYNEQFF.

In nucleotides, the CDR3 is TGTGCCAGCAGTGATATCCGGGCCCATATGGGTAATGAGCAGTTCTTC. Protein product: CASSDIRAHMGNEQFF. The rearrangement links TRBV25-1 to TRBJ2-1; D is unresolved. Germline loops: CDR1 MGHDK, CDR2 SYGVNS. This CDR3 comprises 16 residues. Trimming took off 3 bases at V and 7 bases at J, with 19 bases between the two ends.

The chain uses TRBV4-1 and TRBJ1-1; tentatively, D is TRBD1 (6 bases). CDR3 length equals 16 residues. Germline V lookup: CDR1 MGHRA, CDR2 YSYEKL. The ends were cut back, 0 bases at V and 0 bases at J, with 11 bases in the middle. CDR3 nucleotide sequence: TGCGCCAGCAGCCAAGACCGGACAGTTATGAACACTGAAGCTTTCTTT. Protein product: CASSQDRTVMNTEAFF.

The chain is built from TRBV4-1 and TRBJ1-6, with 9 bases fitting TRBD1. V gave up 4 bases and J gave up 6 bases; unmatched junction bases: 7. The CDR3 covers 16 residues. The V gene's germline CDR1 is MGHRA and CDR2 YSYEKL. The CDR3 DNA is TGCGCCAGCAGCCCAACACAGACAGGGGGTAATTCACCCCTCCACTTT. This gives the protein CASSPTQTGGNSPLHF.

In regard to this clone: Distinct nucleotide sequences in the sample also encode this CDR3. The chain joins TRBV4-1 to TRBJ2-7; no clear D gene. The CDR3 covers 14 residues. CDR1 is MGHRA, CDR2 YSYEKL, per germline. With 0 bases removed from V and 0 bases from J, the gap between germline ends came to 6 bases. CDR3 amino acids: CASSQEARSYEQYF. The CDR3 DNA sequence: TGCGCCAGCAGCCAAGAGGCACGCTCCTACGAGCAGTACTTC.

V and J are TRBV11-2 and TRBJ2-1; D remains unclear. Germline V gives CDR1 SGHAT, CDR2 FQNNGV. The CDR3 spans 12 residues. V was clipped by 2 bases and J by 6 bases, with 5 bases between them. The CDR3 DNA sequence: TGTGCCAGCAGCTTAACGAGCAATGAGCAGTTCTTC. Protein product: CASSLTSNEQFF. Complete variable domain (other parts from reference TRBV11-2 and TRBJ2-1): EAGVAQSPRYKIIEKRQSVAFWCNPISGHATLYWYQQILGQGPKLLIQFQNNGVVDDSQLPKDRFSAERLKGVDSTLKIQPAKLEDSAVYLCASSLTSNEQFFGPGTRLTVL.

The sample holds one count of this clone. Other nucleotide sequences from this sample produce the same CDR3. The rearrangement joins TRBV13 to TRBJ2-1, with a tentative D call TRBD2 (6 bases). Trimming left V 0 bases short and J 6 bases short, with 9 bases between. The germline V gene has CDR1 PRHDT and CDR2 FYEKMQ (reference sequence). The CDR3 has 14 amino acids. The CDR3 reads CASSLGRRGNEQFF. In nucleotides, the CDR3 is TGTGCCAGCAGCTTAGGGAGGCGGGGCAATGAGCAGTTCTTC.

Many counts were recorded for this clone. The identical CDR3 is also encoded by other nucleotide sequences in the sample. V is TRBV5-6 and J is TRBJ1-5, with D uncertain. The CDR3 is 12 residues long. Germline CDR1 reads SGHDT; CDR2 reads YYEEEE. V was clipped by 0 bases and J by 5 bases, with 3 bases between them. In DNA form, the CDR3 reads TGTGCCAGCAGCTTGGGGGATCAGCCCCAGCATTTT. As protein: CASSLGDQPQHF.

The gene calls are TRBV13 and TRBJ2-3; the match to TRBD1 covers 10 bases. CDR3 length equals 16 residues. Trimming at V came to 3 bases and at J to 4 bases, leaving 7 bases not matched to a gene. Looked up from germline, CDR1 is PRHDT and CDR2 is FYEKMQ (reference sequence). CDR3 sequence (DNA): TGTGCCAGCAGCTTCGAGGAGACAGGGGGCTCAGATACGCAGTATTTT. Its translation: CASSFEETGGSDTQYF. Combining the CDR3 with reference TRBV13 and TRBJ2-3 gives the whole variable domain AAGVIQSPRHLIKEKRETATLKCYPIPRHDTVYWYQQGPGQDPQFLISFYEKMQSDKGSIPDRFSAQQFSDYHSELNMSSLELGDSALYFCASSFEETGGSDTQYFGPGTRLTVL.

This chain connects TRBV7-3 to TRBJ2-2, with D tentatively TRBD1 (6 bases). Trimming stripped 3 bases from V and 5 bases from J, with 10 bases between. CDR3 size: 14 residues. Germline assignment: CDR1 SGHTA and CDR2 FQGTGA. In DNA, the CDR3 is TGTGCCAGCAGCTTGTTACAGGGAACCGGGGAGCTGTTTTTT. Protein sequence: CASSLLQGTGELFF.

This chain links TRBV4-3 with TRBJ1-2; D perhaps matches TRBD1 (5 bases). Germline-derived CDR1 and CDR2 are LGHNA and YSLEER. V gave up 3 bases and J gave up 0 bases, with 8 bases separating them. The CDR3 covers 14 residues. In nucleotides, the CDR3 is TGCGCCAGCAGCCAGGGGACGGCTAACTATGGCTACACCTTC. Translation gives CASSQGTANYGYTF.

J is TRBJ2-1 and V is TRBV2, with 9 bases that match TRBD2. The J segment lost 8 bases and the V segment lost 5 bases, leaving 19 bases of the junction unmatched. CDR1 is SNHLY and CDR2 is FYNNEI in the germline V gene. This CDR3 comprises 18 residues. The CDR3 loop is CASSHHPSGRIPSDEQFF. The DNA for the CDR3 is TGTGCCAGCAGTCACCACCCCAGCGGGAGGATCCCGTCGGATGAGCAGTTCTTC.

The chain couples TRBV2 to TRBJ1-2; 7 bases fit TRBD1. V gave up 2 bases and J gave up 4 bases; unmatched junction bases: 10. Germline V CDR1 and CDR2: SNHLY, FYNNEI. The CDR3 consists of 16 residues. This CDR3 is CASSEYVTGSLYGYTF. CDR3 coding DNA: TGTGCCAGCAGTGAATATGTGACAGGGTCGCTCTATGGCTACACCTTC. The variable domain in full, with the rest retrieved from reference TRBV2 and TRBJ1-2, is EPEVTQTPSHQVTQMGQEVILRCVPISNHLYFYWYRQILGQKVEFLVSFYNNEISEKSEIFDDQFSVERPDGSNFTLKIRSTKLEDSAMYFCASSEYVTGSLYGYTFGSGTRLTVV.

The chain carries TRBV4-1 and TRBJ2-7; the D gene is possibly TRBD2 (6 bases). Trimming took 0 bases from V and 0 from J, leaving 18 bases between them. CDR1 is MGHRA and CDR2 is YSYEKL in the germline V gene. This CDR3 is built from 18 residues. The DNA of the CDR3 is TGCGCCAGCAGCCAAGAAACCGGTCGGGGGTTAAGCTCCTACGAGCAGTACTTC. Encoded protein: CASSQETGRGLSSYEQYF.

The chain links TRBV27 to TRBJ2-5, with 9 bases lining up with TRBD1. The CDR3 totals 14 residues. Losses at the gene ends were 7 bases for V and 2 bases for J; bases not matched to a gene: 5. Germline V CDR1 and CDR2: MNHEY, SMNVEV (reference sequence). Written as DNA, the CDR3 is TGTGCCAGCACCCGGACAGGGGCTCAAGAGACCCAGTACTTC. Protein product: CASTRTGAQETQYF.

The CDR3 here is CASSQEATGTSYEQYF. The CDR3 DNA reads as TGCGCCAGCAGCCAAGAGGCGACAGGTACCTCCTACGAGCAGTACTTC. V gene TRBV4-3 combines with J gene TRBJ2-7; maybe TRBD1 (6 bases). CDR1 and CDR2 (germline): LGHNA, YSLEER. Trimming took 0 bases from V and 0 from J, leaving 12 bases between them. The CDR3 covers 16 residues.

V is TRBV5-4 and J is TRBJ1-1, with 7 nucleotides matching TRBD1. J lost 4 bases, V lost 2 bases, and 5 bases had no gene match. The CDR3 is made up of 14 amino acids. Germline values: CDR1 SGHNT, CDR2 YYREEE (reference sequence). Written as DNA, the CDR3 is TGTGCCAGCAGCTTTACAGGGGCCTCCACTGAAGCTTTCTTT. It codes for CASSFTGASTEAFF.

The V call is TRBV9, the J call TRBJ1-1; D uncertain. Trimming cost V 0 bases and J 0 bases, with 9 bases left between them. The CDR3 extends over 15 amino acids. Per germline, CDR1 SGDLS and CDR2 YYNGEE. CDR3 residues: CASSVVRVMNTEAFF. The CDR3 DNA reads as TGTGCCAGCAGCGTAGTAAGGGTAATGAACACTGAAGCTTTCTTT. Full variable domain (missing parts from reference TRBV9 and TRBJ1-1): DSGVTQTPKHLITATGQRVTLRCSPRSGDLSVYWYQQSLDQGLQFLIQYYNGEERAKGNILERFSAQQFPDLHSELNLSSLELGDSALYFCASSVVRVMNTEAFFGQGTRLTVV.

V usage is TRBV6-6 and J usage is TRBJ2-3, with D unclear. V lost 0 bases, J lost 4 bases, and 14 bases lay in between. The CDR3 consists of 16 residues. Germline V CDR1 and CDR2: MNHNY, SVGAGI (reference sequence). The CDR3 region is CASSYSGPTGSDTQYF. The DNA for the CDR3 is TGTGCCAGCAGTTACTCGGGCCCTACCGGCTCAGATACGCAGTATTTT.

V and J are TRBV18 and TRBJ1-5, with D perhaps matching TRBD1 (5 bases). Germline V lookup: CDR1 KGHSH, CDR2 LQKENI. Trimming took off 5 bases at V and 4 bases at J, with 12 bases between the two ends. The CDR3 has 14 amino acids. Here the CDR3 reads CASSEPGPNQPQHF. CDR3 bases: TGTGCCAGCTCAGAACCGGGACCTAATCAGCCCCAGCATTTT.

Comments on this clone: In the same sample, other DNA sequences code for this CDR3. The chain joins TRBV7-9 to TRBJ2-7; D is unclear. This CDR3 is built from 12 residues. V was cut by 3 bases and J by 2 bases, with 5 bases left in between. Germline loops: CDR1 SEHNR, CDR2 FQNEAQ (reference sequence). CDR3 protein: CASSFGAYEQYF. In DNA form, the CDR3 reads TGTGCCAGCAGCTTTGGAGCCTACGAGCAGTACTTC. Variable domain in full (rest from reference TRBV7-9 and TRBJ2-7): DTGVSQNPRHKITKRGQNVTFRCDPISEHNRLYWYRQTLGQGPEFLTYFQNEAQLEKSRLLSDRFSAERPKGSFSTLEIQRTEQGDSAMYLCASSFGAYEQYFGPGTRLTVT.

The rearrangement joins TRBV5-4 to TRBJ1-4; 8 positions agree with TRBD1. Germline-derived CDR1 and CDR2 are SGHNT and YYREEE (reference sequence). There are 14 residues in the CDR3. The junction had 6 bases not matched to a gene; V was cut back by 3 bases and J by 8 bases. DNA of the CDR3: TGTGCCAGCAGCTCAGGGGGCGGTTACGAAAAACTGTTTTTT. This sequence encodes CASSSGGGYEKLFF.

Regarding this clone: Other DNA sequences from this sample encode an identical CDR3 as well. The CDR3 reads CAWSVGGTGQETQYF. CDR3 coding DNA: TGTGCCTGGAGTGTAGGCGGGACAGGACAAGAGACCCAGTACTTC. The chain recombines TRBV30 with TRBJ2-5; the match to TRBD1 covers 8 bases. The trim removed 0 bases at V and 2 bases at J, leaving 5 bases unmatched. Germline values: CDR1 GTSNPN, CDR2 SVGIG (reference sequence). This CDR3 is built from 15 residues.

In its sample, this clone was seen once. The rearrangement joins TRBV5-6 to TRBJ2-2; D remains ambiguous. CDR1 SGHDT and CDR2 YYEEEE come from the germline V gene. The V gene lost 1 base and the J gene lost 3 bases, with 4 bases spanning the gap. The CDR3 extends over 13 amino acids. In DNA, the CDR3 is TGTGCCAGCAGCTTGAGATACACCGGGGAGCTGTTTTTT. This translates into CASSLRYTGELFF.